This TCR beta chain was recorded in a study of human T cells and chemical hapten exposure. The study's findings and limits: Expanded TCRs showed more large CDR3 clusters than pre-sensitization or healthy control sets.

To note about this clonotype: Its antigen is not known.

TCRdb independently ran MiXCR on the RACE reads; one entry per CDR3 protein. The profile covers a few hundred thousand distinct CDR3 sequences, with approximately 7.5% appearing a single time and roughly 1.2% taken by the ten largest. The sample's time point: pre-sensitization, week 0. Sample treatment: therapeutic diphenylcyclopropenone sensitization with weekly scalp DPC. The CDR3 runs 13 residues. In germline, CDR1 is SGHTA, CDR2 FQGNSA. The V end was cut by 4 bases, the J end by 6 bases, with 10 bases between. The chain uses TRBV7-2 and TRBJ2-1, with D possibly called TRBD1 or TRBD2 (5 bases each). The sample in question was whole blood, obtained in connection with sensitization to the hapten diphenylcyclopropenone (DPC). The TCR comes from a man aged 18 to 30 with alopecia areata. Some clones in this sample may be carry-over from other donors' samples. The CDR3 loop reads CASSSGPINEQFF. The CDR3 DNA reads as TGTGCCAGCAGCTCGGGACCGATCAATGAGCAGTTCTTC.